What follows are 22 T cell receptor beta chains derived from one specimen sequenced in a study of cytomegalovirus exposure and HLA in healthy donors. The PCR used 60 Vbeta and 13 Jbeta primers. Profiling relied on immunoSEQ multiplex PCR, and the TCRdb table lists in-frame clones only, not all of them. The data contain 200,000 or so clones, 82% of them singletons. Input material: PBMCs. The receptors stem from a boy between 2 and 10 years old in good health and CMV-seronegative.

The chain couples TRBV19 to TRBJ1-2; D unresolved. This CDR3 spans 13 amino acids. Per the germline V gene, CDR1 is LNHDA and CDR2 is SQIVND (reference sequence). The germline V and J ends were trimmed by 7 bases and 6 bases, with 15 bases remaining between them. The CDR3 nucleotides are TGTGCCAGTACGGTCAGCCTGGCGGATGGCTACACCTTC. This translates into CASTVSLADGYTF.

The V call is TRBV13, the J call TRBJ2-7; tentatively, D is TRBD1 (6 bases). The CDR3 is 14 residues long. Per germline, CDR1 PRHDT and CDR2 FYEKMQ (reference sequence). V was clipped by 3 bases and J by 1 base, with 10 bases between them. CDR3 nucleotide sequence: TGTGCCAGCAGCTTCCGGGACACATCCTACGAGCAGTACTTC. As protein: CASSFRDTSYEQYF.

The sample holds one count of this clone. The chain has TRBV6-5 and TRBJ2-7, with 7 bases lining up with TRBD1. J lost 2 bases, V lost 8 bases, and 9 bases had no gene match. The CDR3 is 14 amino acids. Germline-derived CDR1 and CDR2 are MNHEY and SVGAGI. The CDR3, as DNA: TGTGCCAGCCGACAGGGCTACAGCGCCTACGAGCAGTACTTC. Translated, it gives CASRQGYSAYEQYF.

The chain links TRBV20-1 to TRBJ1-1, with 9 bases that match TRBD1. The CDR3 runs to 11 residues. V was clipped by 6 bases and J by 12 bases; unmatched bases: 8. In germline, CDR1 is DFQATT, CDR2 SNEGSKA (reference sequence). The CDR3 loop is CSAVTGGETFF. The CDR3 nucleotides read TGCAGTGCCGTGACAGGGGGAGAAACTTTCTTT.

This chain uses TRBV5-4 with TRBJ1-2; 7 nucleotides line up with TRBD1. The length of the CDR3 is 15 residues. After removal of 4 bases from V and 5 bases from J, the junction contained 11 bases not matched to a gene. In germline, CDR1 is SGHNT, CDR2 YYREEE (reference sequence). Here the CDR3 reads CASSQGGPPPYGYTF. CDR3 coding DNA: TGTGCCAGCAGCCAAGGGGGCCCCCCACCGTATGGCTACACCTTC.

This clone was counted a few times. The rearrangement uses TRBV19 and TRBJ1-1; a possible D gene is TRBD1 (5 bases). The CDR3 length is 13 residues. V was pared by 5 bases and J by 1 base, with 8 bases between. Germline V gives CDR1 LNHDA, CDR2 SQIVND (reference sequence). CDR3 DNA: TGTGCCAGTAGTGCTACAGGGAACACTGAAGCTTTCTTT. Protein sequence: CASSATGNTEAFF.

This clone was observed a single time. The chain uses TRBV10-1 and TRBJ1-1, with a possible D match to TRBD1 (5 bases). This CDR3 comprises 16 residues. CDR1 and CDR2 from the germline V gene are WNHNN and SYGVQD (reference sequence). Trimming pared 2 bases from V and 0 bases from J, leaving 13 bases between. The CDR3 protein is CASSEPRQPMNTEAFF. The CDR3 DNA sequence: TGCGCCAGCAGTGAGCCCCGACAGCCTATGAACACTGAAGCTTTCTTT.

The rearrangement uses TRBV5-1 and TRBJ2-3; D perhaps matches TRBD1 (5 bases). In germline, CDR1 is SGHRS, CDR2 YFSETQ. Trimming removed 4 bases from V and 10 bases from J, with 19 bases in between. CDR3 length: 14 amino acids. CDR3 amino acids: CASSPGALVIAQYF. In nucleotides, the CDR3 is TGCGCCAGCAGCCCTGGGGCCCTAGTTATAGCGCAGTATTTT.

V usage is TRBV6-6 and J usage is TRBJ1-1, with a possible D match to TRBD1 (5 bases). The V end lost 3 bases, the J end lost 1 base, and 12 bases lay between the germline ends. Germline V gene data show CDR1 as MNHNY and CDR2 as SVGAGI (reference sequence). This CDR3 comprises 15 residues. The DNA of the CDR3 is TGTGCCAGCAGTTATAGGGGCGTTGGGAACACTGAAGCTTTCTTT. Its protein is CASSYRGVGNTEAFF.

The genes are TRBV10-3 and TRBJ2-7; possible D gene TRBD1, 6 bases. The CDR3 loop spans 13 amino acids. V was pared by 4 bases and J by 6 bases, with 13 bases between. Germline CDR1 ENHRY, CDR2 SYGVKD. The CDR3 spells CAISGTGYTEQYF. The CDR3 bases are TGTGCCATCAGTGGTACAGGGTATACCGAGCAGTACTTC.

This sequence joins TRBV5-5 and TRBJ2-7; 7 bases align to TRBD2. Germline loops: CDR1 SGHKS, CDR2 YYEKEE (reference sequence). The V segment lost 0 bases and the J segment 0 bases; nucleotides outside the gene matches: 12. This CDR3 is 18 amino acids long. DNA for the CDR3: TGTGCCAGCAGCTTGGGGCCGGCAACAGCGGGGAGCTCCTACGAGCAGTACTTC. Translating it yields CASSLGPATAGSSYEQYF.

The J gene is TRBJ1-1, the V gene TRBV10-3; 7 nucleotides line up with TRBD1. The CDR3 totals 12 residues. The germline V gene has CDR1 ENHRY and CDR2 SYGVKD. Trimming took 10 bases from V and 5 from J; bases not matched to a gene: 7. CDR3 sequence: CATVRGETEAFF. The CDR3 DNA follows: TGTGCCACGGTCAGGGGGGAGACTGAAGCTTTCTTT.

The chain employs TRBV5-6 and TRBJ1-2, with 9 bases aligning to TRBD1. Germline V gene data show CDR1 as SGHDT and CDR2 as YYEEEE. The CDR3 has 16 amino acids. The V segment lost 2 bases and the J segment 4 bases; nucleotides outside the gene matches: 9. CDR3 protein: CASSFTPGQGTYGYTF. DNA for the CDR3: TGTGCCAGCAGCTTTACACCGGGACAGGGTACCTATGGCTACACCTTC. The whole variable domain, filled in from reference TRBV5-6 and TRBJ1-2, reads DAGVTQSPTHLIKTRGQQVTLRCSPKSGHDTVSWYQQALGQGPQFIFQYYEEEERQRGNFPDRFSGHQFPNYSSELNVNALLLGDSALYLCASSFTPGQGTYGYTFGSGTRLTVV.

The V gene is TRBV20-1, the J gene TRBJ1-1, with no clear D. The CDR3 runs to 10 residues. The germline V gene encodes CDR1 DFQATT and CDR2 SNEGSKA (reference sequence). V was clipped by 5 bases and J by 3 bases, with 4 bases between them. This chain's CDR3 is CSADYTEAFF. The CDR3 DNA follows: TGCAGTGCTGACTACACTGAAGCTTTCTTT.

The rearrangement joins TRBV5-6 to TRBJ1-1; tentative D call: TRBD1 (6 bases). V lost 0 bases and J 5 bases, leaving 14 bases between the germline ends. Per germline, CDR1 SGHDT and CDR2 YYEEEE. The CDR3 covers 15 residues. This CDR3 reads CASSLGGRGVTEAFF. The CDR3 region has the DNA TGTGCCAGCAGCTTGGGGGGGAGGGGGGTGACTGAAGCTTTCTTT.

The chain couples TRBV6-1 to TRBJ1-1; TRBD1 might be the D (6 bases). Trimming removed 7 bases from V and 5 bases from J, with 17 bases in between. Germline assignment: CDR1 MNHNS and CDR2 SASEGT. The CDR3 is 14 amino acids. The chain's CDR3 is CASTPHRERTEAFF. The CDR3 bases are TGTGCCAGCACCCCCCACAGGGAGAGGACTGAAGCTTTCTTT.

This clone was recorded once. This chain's CDR3 is CASSHQRGSGNEQFF. As DNA, the CDR3 is TGCGCCAGCAGCCACCAGCGGGGTTCTGGGAATGAGCAGTTCTTC. The rearrangement joins TRBV4-1 to TRBJ2-1, with TRBD2 matching 7 bases. The CDR3 contains 15 residues. CDR1 and CDR2 from the germline V gene are MGHRA and YSYEKL. Trimming at V came to 3 bases and at J to 7 bases, leaving 9 bases not matched to a gene.

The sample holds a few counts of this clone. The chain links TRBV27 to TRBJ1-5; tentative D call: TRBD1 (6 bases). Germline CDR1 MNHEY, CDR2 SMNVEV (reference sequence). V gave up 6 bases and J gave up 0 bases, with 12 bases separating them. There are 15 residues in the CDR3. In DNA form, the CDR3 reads TGTGCCAGCAGCCCACAGGGCTATAGCAATCAGCCCCAGCATTTT. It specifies CASSPQGYSNQPQHF.

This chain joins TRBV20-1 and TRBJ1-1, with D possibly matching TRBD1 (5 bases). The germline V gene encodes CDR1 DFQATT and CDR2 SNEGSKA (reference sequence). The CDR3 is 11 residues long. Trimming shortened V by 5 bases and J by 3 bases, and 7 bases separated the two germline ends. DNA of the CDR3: TGCAGTGCTGAAGGGGACACTGAAGCTTTCTTT. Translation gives CSAEGDTEAFF.

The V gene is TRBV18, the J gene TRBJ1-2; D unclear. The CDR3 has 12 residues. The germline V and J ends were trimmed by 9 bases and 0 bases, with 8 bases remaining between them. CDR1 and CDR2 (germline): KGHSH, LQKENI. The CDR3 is CASTATNYGYTF. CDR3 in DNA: TGTGCCAGTACAGCTACTAACTATGGCTACACCTTC.

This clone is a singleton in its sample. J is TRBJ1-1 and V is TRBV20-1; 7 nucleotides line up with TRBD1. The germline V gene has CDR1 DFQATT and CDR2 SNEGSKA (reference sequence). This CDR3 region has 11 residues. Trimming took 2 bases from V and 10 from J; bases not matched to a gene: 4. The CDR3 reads CSARLQGGAFF. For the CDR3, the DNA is TGCAGTGCTAGACTTCAGGGGGGAGCTTTCTTT.

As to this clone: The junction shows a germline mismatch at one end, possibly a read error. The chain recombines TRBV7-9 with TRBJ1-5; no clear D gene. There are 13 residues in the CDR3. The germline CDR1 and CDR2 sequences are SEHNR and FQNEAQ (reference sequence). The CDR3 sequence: CSSSLRSNQPQHF. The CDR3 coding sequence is TGTTCCAGCAGCTTACGTAGCAATCAGCCCCAGCATTTT.